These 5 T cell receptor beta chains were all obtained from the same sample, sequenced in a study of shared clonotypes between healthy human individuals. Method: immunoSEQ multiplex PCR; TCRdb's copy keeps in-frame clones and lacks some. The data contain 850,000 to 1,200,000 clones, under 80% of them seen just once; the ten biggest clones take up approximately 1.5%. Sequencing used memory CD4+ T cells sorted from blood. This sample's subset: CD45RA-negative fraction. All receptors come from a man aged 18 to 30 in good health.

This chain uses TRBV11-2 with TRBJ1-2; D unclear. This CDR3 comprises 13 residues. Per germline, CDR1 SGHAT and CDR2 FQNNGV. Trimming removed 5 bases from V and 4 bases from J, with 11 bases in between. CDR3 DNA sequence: TGTGCCAGCAGCGCCGACGGGTTCTATGGCTACACCTTC. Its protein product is CASSADGFYGYTF.

The DNA of the CDR3 is TGCGCCAGCCAGAGAGGGGCGGGCGCTGAAGCTTTCTTT. Residues: CASQRGAGAEAFF. The genes are TRBV10-2 and TRBJ1-1; D perhaps matches TRBD1 (5 bases). V was trimmed by 8 bases and J by 6 bases, leaving 16 bases between them. This CDR3 is built from 13 residues. Per the germline V gene, CDR1 is WSHSY and CDR2 is SAAADI.

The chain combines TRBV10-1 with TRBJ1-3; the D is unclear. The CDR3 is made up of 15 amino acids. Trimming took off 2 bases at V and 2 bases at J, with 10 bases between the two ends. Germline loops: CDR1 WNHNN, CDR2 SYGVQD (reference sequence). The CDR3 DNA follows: TGCGCCAGCAGTGAGGGATCGGGCGCTGGAAACACCATATATTTT. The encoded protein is CASSEGSGAGNTIYF.

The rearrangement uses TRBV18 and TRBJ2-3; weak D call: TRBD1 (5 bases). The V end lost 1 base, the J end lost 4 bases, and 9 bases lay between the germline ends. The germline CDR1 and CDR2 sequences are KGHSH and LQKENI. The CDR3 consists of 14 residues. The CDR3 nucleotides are TGTGCCAGCTCACCACGACAGAGAGCAGATACGCAGTATTTT. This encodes CASSPRQRADTQYF.

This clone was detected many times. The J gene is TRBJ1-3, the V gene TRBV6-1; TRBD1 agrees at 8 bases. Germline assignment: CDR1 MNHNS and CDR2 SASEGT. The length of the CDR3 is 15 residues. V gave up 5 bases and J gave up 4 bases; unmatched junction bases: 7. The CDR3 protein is CASSPIGQGGNTIYF. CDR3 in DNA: TGTGCCAGCAGTCCCATTGGACAGGGAGGAAACACCATATATTTT.